Below are 19 T cell receptor beta chains sequenced from a single sample in a study of cytomegalovirus exposure and HLA in healthy donors. 60 Vbeta and 13 Jbeta primers were used in PCR. Measured with immunoSEQ multiplex PCR; TCRdb has only the in-frame clones, and not every one. The table has some 190,000 clones, 76% seen once; the top ten hold 2% to 3%. Sequencing input: PBMCs. All receptors come from a woman in her 30s in good health and CMV-seropositive.

The chain links TRBV4-2 to TRBJ2-1, with 7 bases that match TRBD2. The J segment lost 9 bases and the V segment lost 3 bases, leaving 14 bases of the junction unmatched. The CDR3 has 16 residues. Germline-derived CDR1 and CDR2 are LGHNA and YNFKEQ. CDR3 sequence reads: CASSHGGGGPPSEQFF. DNA for the CDR3: TGTGCCAGCAGCCATGGAGGCGGGGGTCCTCCCTCTGAGCAGTTCTTC.

Written as DNA, the CDR3 is TGCGCCAGCAGCCAAGGACCCCCCGGAGAACTGTTTTTT. Protein sequence: CASSQGPPGELFF. The rearrangement uses TRBV4-1 and TRBJ1-4; no definite D call. CDR1 is MGHRA, CDR2 YSYEKL, per germline. The CDR3 runs to 13 residues. V was cut by 1 base and J by 12 bases, with 12 bases left in between.

CDR3 DNA sequence: TGCGCCAGCAGCCAAGATCCCAGCGGAGTCACAGATACGCAGTATTTT. Protein sequence: CASSQDPSGVTDTQYF. The chain links TRBV4-3 to TRBJ2-3; perhaps TRBD2 as D (5 bases). Germline CDR1 LGHNA, CDR2 YSLEER. Trimming cost V 0 bases and J 2 bases, with 12 bases left between them. This CDR3 is 16 amino acids long.

The gene calls are TRBV6-5 and TRBJ2-5; perhaps TRBD2 as D (6 bases). The germline V gene has CDR1 MNHEY and CDR2 SVGAGI. The ends were cut back, 2 bases at V and 6 bases at J, with 7 bases in the middle. This CDR3 has 12 residues. The CDR3 reads CASSYGGKTQYF. CDR3 sequence (DNA): TGTGCCAGCAGTTACGGGGGGAAGACCCAGTACTTC.

The chain uses TRBV6-5 and TRBJ2-1, with 7 nucleotides matching TRBD1. Trimming took 1 base from V and 3 from J; bases not matched to a gene: 3. Germline V lookup: CDR1 MNHEY, CDR2 SVGAGI. The CDR3 totals 15 residues. CDR3 nucleotides: TGTGCCAGCAGTTACTTCGGGGACAGCTACAATGAGCAGTTCTTC. Its protein product is CASSYFGDSYNEQFF.

The V gene is TRBV27, the J gene TRBJ2-3, with 7 bases that match TRBD2. The CDR3 is made up of 15 amino acids. J was trimmed by 7 bases and V by 6 bases; bases with no gene match: 13. Per germline, CDR1 MNHEY and CDR2 SMNVEV (reference sequence). CDR3 nucleotides: TGTGCCAGCAGCCGAGCGGGGCGGGGGAAAAATACGCAGTATTTT. Translating it yields CASSRAGRGKNTQYF.

This clone came up once. The chain couples TRBV7-8 to TRBJ2-5; D is perhaps TRBD2 (6 bases). The germline gives CDR1 SGHVS, CDR2 FQNEAQ. This CDR3 has 16 residues. V was pared by 4 bases and J by 3 bases, with 18 bases between. CDR3 region: CASSYELPGAKETQYF. CDR3 nucleotides: TGTGCCAGCAGCTACGAATTACCGGGAGCAAAAGAGACCCAGTACTTC.

The chain joins TRBV9 to TRBJ2-1; 7 positions match TRBD1. The V and J ends lost 3 bases and 2 bases, in that order; junction bases with no gene match: 5. The CDR3 has 15 residues. Per the germline V gene, CDR1 is SGDLS and CDR2 is YYNGEE. This chain's CDR3 is CASSATGAPYNEQFF. CDR3 coding DNA: TGTGCCAGCAGCGCAACAGGGGCGCCCTACAATGAGCAGTTCTTC.

The gene calls are TRBV7-8 and TRBJ1-6; unclear D gene. Germline CDR1 and CDR2: SGHVS and FQNEAQ. The CDR3 extends over 15 amino acids. V dropped 2 bases and J dropped 9 bases, with 14 bases sitting between them. The CDR3 coding sequence is TGTGCCAGCAGCTTATACAGAGTGGGTGGTTCACCCCTCCACTTT. Translation: CASSLYRVGGSPLHF.

The chain recombines TRBV7-8 with TRBJ2-1; D remains unclear. V lost 4 bases to trimming and J lost 0 bases, with 13 bases between them. CDR3 length: 16 residues. Germline V CDR1 and CDR2: SGHVS, FQNEAQ. This CDR3 is CASSYRTESSYNEQFF. DNA for the CDR3: TGTGCCAGCAGCTATCGAACGGAGAGCTCCTACAATGAGCAGTTCTTC.

The CDR3 region is CASSEKGTGGNQPQHF. DNA for the CDR3: TGTGCCAGCAGTGAAAAAGGGACAGGGGGCAATCAGCCCCAGCATTTT. This chain links TRBV2 with TRBJ1-5; 10 bases line up with TRBD1. The J segment lost 2 bases and the V segment lost 2 bases, leaving 3 bases of the junction unmatched. This CDR3 region has 16 residues. Germline CDR1 is SNHLY and CDR2 is FYNNEI.

This chain joins TRBV5-4 and TRBJ2-5; tentative D call: TRBD1 (6 bases). Gene TRBJ2-7 matches the end of the DNA better, so the J call may be wrong. From germline, CDR1 is SGHNT and CDR2 YYREEE (reference sequence). The CDR3 spans 15 residues. The CDR3 sequence is CASSLKTGLSYEQYF. Here the CDR3 DNA reads TGTGCCAGCAGCTTGAAGACAGGTCTCTCCTACGAGCAGTACTTC.

The chain has TRBV2 and TRBJ2-2; no firm D call. Trimming took off 8 bases at V and 6 bases at J, with 7 bases between the two ends. Germline V gives CDR1 SNHLY, CDR2 FYNNEI. The length of the CDR3 is 11 residues. The CDR3 nucleotides are TGTGCCAGCCAGGCGTCCGGGGAGCTGTTTTTT. It specifies CASQASGELFF.

V is TRBV5-1 and J is TRBJ1-5; unclear D gene. V lost 4 bases, J lost 3 bases, and 11 bases lay in between. The V gene's germline CDR1 is SGHRS and CDR2 YFSETQ. This CDR3 comprises 14 residues. CDR3 bases: TGCGCCAGCAGCGCTGACACCTCCAATCAGCCCCAGCATTTT. Translated, it gives CASSADTSNQPQHF.

This clone was picked up a small number of times. V is TRBV28 and J is TRBJ2-7; D is ambiguous. The germline gives CDR1 MDHEN, CDR2 SYDVKM. With 6 bases removed from V and 2 bases from J, the gap between germline ends came to 11 bases. The CDR3 contains 13 residues. The CDR3 reads CASRRGVPYEQYF. CDR3 coding DNA: TGTGCCAGCAGGCGAGGTGTCCCCTACGAGCAGTACTTC.

DNA of the CDR3: TGTGCCTGGAGGACAGGGGAGGGCGAGCAGTACTTC. This translates into CAWRTGEGEQYF. V and J are TRBV30 and TRBJ2-7, with D maybe TRBD1 (8 bases). The CDR3 totals 12 residues. V lost 3 bases and J 6 bases, leaving 12 bases between the germline ends. Per the germline V gene, CDR1 is GTSNPN and CDR2 is SVGIG (reference sequence). The full variable domain, completed using reference TRBV30 and TRBJ2-7, is SQTIHQWPATLVQPVGSPLSLECTVEGTSNPNLYWYRQAAGRGLQLLFYSVGIGQISSEVPQNLSASRPQDRQFILSSKKLLLSDSGFYLCAWRTGEGEQYFGPGTRLTVT.

The chain couples TRBV7-7 to TRBJ2-5; D gene uncertain. Germline V gene lookup returns CDR1 SSHAT and CDR2 FNYEAQ (reference sequence). This CDR3 has 13 amino acids. The V gene lost 5 bases and the J gene lost 5 bases, with 12 bases spanning the gap. The DNA of the CDR3 is TGTGCCAGCAGCGAACGAGCTTTTGAGACCCAGTACTTC. As protein: CASSERAFETQYF.

This sequence joins TRBV28 and TRBJ1-2; 8 bases agree with TRBD1. CDR3 size: 16 residues. Germline-derived CDR1 and CDR2 are MDHEN and SYDVKM. With V trimmed by 2 bases and J by 0 bases, 5 bases remained unmatched. In nucleotides, the CDR3 is TGTGCCAGCAGTTTAGGTGGACAGGGAGCTAACTATGGCTACACCTTC. It yields the protein CASSLGGQGANYGYTF.

This clone has more than one count but fewer than ten. The V call is TRBV19, the J call TRBJ1-5, with 7 positions matching TRBD1. The V and J ends lost 5 bases and 9 bases, in that order; junction bases with no gene match: 13. This CDR3 region has 15 residues. CDR1 LNHDA and CDR2 SQIVND come from the germline V gene (reference sequence). CDR3 nucleotide sequence: TGTGCCAGTAGTCCCGGGACAGACAACACGTGGCCCCAGCATTTT. It is translated as CASSPGTDNTWPQHF.